What follows are 5 T cell receptor beta chains derived from one specimen sequenced in a study of early T cells in non-severe SARS-CoV-2 infection. TCRdb fed the 5' RACE reads into MiXCR, producing one record per CDR3 protein. This sample carries 45,000 to 55,000 distinct CDR3 sequences, roughly 6.5% of them seen once, and the ten largest clones take roughly 3.9%. The sample taken for sequencing was whole blood. These receptor sequences come from an adult who was a healthcare worker with PCR-confirmed SARS-CoV-2 infection or an uninfected control (not recorded which).

This clonotype has at least ten counts. V and J are TRBV7-9 and TRBJ1-2, with a weak D call TRBD1 (5 bases). The germline V gene encodes CDR1 SEHNR and CDR2 FQNEAQ (reference sequence). The V and J ends lost 8 bases and 2 bases respectively, with 6 bases between them. CDR3 length equals 11 residues. The CDR3: CASGTNYGYTF. The CDR3 DNA sequence: TGTGCCAGCGGGACCAACTATGGCTACACCTTC.

This clonotype was picked up many times. V and J are TRBV20-1 and TRBJ1-1, with TRBD1 identical over 9 bases. After removal of 0 bases from V and 2 bases from J, the junction contained 7 bases not matched to a gene. Germline V CDR1 and CDR2: DFQATT, SNEGSKA (reference sequence). This CDR3 region has 16 residues. As DNA, the CDR3 is TGCAGTGCTAGAGATATGGACAGGGGAGGAAACACTGAAGCTTTCTTT. The encoded protein is CSARDMDRGGNTEAFF.

In this sample, this clonotype turned up many times. CDR3 loop: CASSYSKGRAPDTQYF. The CDR3 bases are TGTGCCAGCAGTTACTCGAAGGGCCGTGCCCCAGATACGCAGTATTTT. This chain uses TRBV6-2 or TRBV6-3 with TRBJ2-3; D remains ambiguous. Germline V gene lookup returns CDR1 MNHEY and CDR2 SVGEGT. The CDR3 totals 16 residues. V was cut by 0 bases and J by 4 bases, with 14 bases left in between.

This clonotype was counted at least ten times. The CDR3 spells CASSLAANTEAFF. The CDR3 region has the DNA TGTGCCAGCAGCTTAGCCGCGAACACTGAAGCTTTCTTT. J is TRBJ1-1 and V is TRBV7-9; no firm D call. The CDR3 length is 13 residues. The ends were cut back, 0 bases at V and 1 base at J, with 3 bases in the middle. The germline V gene encodes CDR1 SEHNR and CDR2 FQNEAQ (reference sequence).

This clonotype was seen repeatedly, ten times or more. The V call is TRBV7-2, the J call TRBJ1-6; a possible D gene is TRBD1 (5 bases). The CDR3 is 15 amino acids. Germline V CDR1 and CDR2: SGHTA, FQGNSA. The V end was cut by 4 bases, the J end by 7 bases, with 14 bases between. DNA for the CDR3: TGTGCCAGCAGCTCCTGGGGGGGTCAGAATTCACCCCTCCACTTT. Its protein is CASSSWGGQNSPLHF. Full variable domain (remainder filled in from reference TRBV7-2 and TRBJ1-6): GAGVSQSPSNKVTEKGKDVELRCDPISGHTALYWYRQSLGQGLEFLIYFQGNSAPDKSGLPSDRFSAERTGGSVSTLTIQRTQQEDSAVYLCASSSWGGQNSPLHFGNGTRLTVT.